This section outlines one T cell receptor beta chain sequence together with its context. What it binds is not known. The authors incorporated unique molecular identifiers into the TCR beta cDNA libraries. The yield from about 1 to 10 million T cells was about 500,000 cDNA molecules in total. TCRdb called the PCR reads again in MiXCR, with one record for every CDR3 protein. The top ten clones hold 9.5% to 13% of a sample with fewer than 600,000 distinct CDR3 sequences, roughly 45% of them seen once. The data were taken from a study of post-analysis software for immune sequencing data. Study-level background: Patients with relapsing-remitting, secondary progressive and progressive-relapsing multiple sclerosis courses were all represented.

The CDR3 extends over 13 amino acids. CDR1 is MDHEN, CDR2 SYDVKM, per germline. Study findings and constraints: Versus controls, multiple sclerosis patients showed significantly lower diversity (normalized Chao1). Roughly 5 TRBV segments, TRBV5-6, TRBV5-1 and TRBV20-1 among them, were found more frequent in patients than controls.

This clonotype was obtained from a girl between 5 and 17 years old with multiple sclerosis. The V and J genes are TRBV28 and TRBJ2-5, with 9 bases that match TRBD1. Near its end, the DNA agrees better with TRBJ2-7, so the J call may be wrong. Sequences were obtained from blood. The CDR3 loop reads CASSSGQGHEQYF. As DNA, the CDR3 is TGTGCCAGCAGTTCCGGACAGGGGCACGAGCAGTACTTC.